This passage covers 4 T cell receptor beta chains from one sample sequenced in a study of blood T cell repertoires in COVID-19. The protocol was immunoSEQ multiplex PCR, while the TCRdb copy is restricted to in-frame clones and leaves out a portion. The table lists 35,000 or so clones, around nine tenths of them singletons. The sequencing input was peripheral blood. All receptors derive from a human donor in a cohort sampled during active COVID-19.

In its sample, this clone ranks as medium-sized. The chain couples TRBV11-2 to TRBJ1-1; no reliable D call. The CDR3 is 14 amino acids. The V gene's germline CDR1 is SGHAT and CDR2 FQNNGV. The germline V and J ends were trimmed by 6 bases and 4 bases, with 15 bases remaining between them. CDR3 loop: CASRNVLMSTEAFF. The CDR3 DNA reads as TGTGCCAGCAGGAACGTTTTAATGAGCACTGAAGCTTTCTTT. Using reference TRBV11-2 and TRBJ1-1 for the parts outside the CDR3, the full variable domain is EAGVAQSPRYKIIEKRQSVAFWCNPISGHATLYWYQQILGQGPKLLIQFQNNGVVDDSQLPKDRFSAERLKGVDSTLKIQPAKLEDSAVYLCASRNVLMSTEAFFGQGTRLTVV.

The chain uses TRBV7-2 and TRBJ2-2; TRBD1 aligns across 8 bases. Trimming at V came to 7 bases and at J to 0 bases, leaving 4 bases not matched to a gene. This CDR3 is 15 amino acids long. The germline V gene has CDR1 SGHTA and CDR2 FQGNSA. CDR3 sequence: CASIQQGANTGELFF. CDR3 sequence (DNA): TGTGCCAGCATCCAACAGGGGGCGAACACCGGGGAGCTGTTTTTT.

This chain joins TRBV2 and TRBJ1-6; 8 nucleotides align to TRBD1. The trim removed 6 bases at V and 5 bases at J, leaving 6 bases unmatched. Looked up from germline, CDR1 is SNHLY and CDR2 is FYNNEI. CDR3 length equals 15 residues. In nucleotides, the CDR3 is TGTGCCAGCAGAGCGACAGGGGATGATAATTCACCCCTCCACTTT. The encoded protein is CASRATGDDNSPLHF.

The rearrangement uses TRBV9 and TRBJ2-5; maybe TRBD1 (6 bases). CDR1 SGDLS and CDR2 YYNGEE come from the germline V gene. The CDR3 length is 15 residues. V lost 5 bases and J lost 5, with 19 bases in between. CDR3 amino acids: CASSIGTRKEETQYF. CDR3 coding DNA: TGTGCCAGCAGTATTGGGACAAGGAAGGAGGAGACCCAGTACTTC.